These 25 T cell receptor beta chains share one sample of origin, sequenced in a study of blood T cell repertoires in COVID-19. Assay: immunoSEQ multiplex PCR; the TCRdb copy retains only in-frame clones and omits some. The sample lists 65,000 to 80,000 clones; around 80% were seen once. The sequencing sample was made of peripheral blood. The receptors were gathered from a human donor in a cohort sampled during active COVID-19.

This chain uses TRBV6-5 with TRBJ2-7, with 8 bases that match TRBD1. V shed 2 bases, J shed 4 bases, and the junction held 4 bases outside the gene matches. CDR1 and CDR2 from the germline V gene are MNHEY and SVGAGI. This CDR3 is built from 14 residues. The DNA for the CDR3 is TGTGCCAGCAGTTACGCAGGGGGCGGGTACGAGCAGTACTTC. This gives the protein CASSYAGGGYEQYF.

There are a few counts of this clone. This chain connects TRBV7-8 to TRBJ2-7; D perhaps matches TRBD2 (6 bases). The germline V gene has CDR1 SGHVS and CDR2 FQNEAQ. The germline V and J ends were trimmed by 0 bases and 6 bases, with 9 bases remaining between them. CDR3 length equals 13 residues. Here the CDR3 DNA reads TGTGCCAGCAGCTTAGCCGGGGGAGTCGAGCAGTACTTC. Protein product: CASSLAGGVEQYF.

The chain uses TRBV24-1 and TRBJ2-3, with 7 bases identical to TRBD2. Looked up from germline, CDR1 is KGHDR and CDR2 is SFDVKD. The CDR3 extends over 15 amino acids. J lost 5 bases, V lost 3 bases, and 7 bases had no gene match. The CDR3: CATSDQTTSRDTQYF. Here the CDR3 DNA reads TGTGCCACCAGTGATCAGACGACTAGCCGAGATACGCAGTATTTT.

This clone is a singleton in its sample. V usage is TRBV12-3 or TRBV12-4 and J usage is TRBJ1-6; no clear D gene. The V and J ends lost 7 bases and 7 bases respectively, with 11 bases between them. CDR3 length: 13 amino acids. The DNA for the CDR3 is TGTGCCAGCACTGGGCTTTTAAATTCACCCCTCCACTTT. This sequence encodes CASTGLLNSPLHF.

J is TRBJ2-7 and V is TRBV5-1; a possible D gene is TRBD1 (5 bases). This CDR3 region has 12 residues. Germline loops: CDR1 SGHRS, CDR2 YFSETQ. With 0 bases removed from V and 6 bases from J, the gap between germline ends came to 7 bases. As DNA, the CDR3 is TGCGCCAGCAGCTTGGAAGGGGCCGAGCAGTACTTC. It translates to CASSLEGAEQYF.

V and J are TRBV3-1 (or the pseudogene TRBV3-2) and TRBJ2-5; TRBD2 is a possible D gene (6 bases). Trimming stripped 4 bases from V and 7 bases from J, with 19 bases between. CDR1 LGHDT and CDR2 YNNKEL come from the germline V gene (reference sequence). This CDR3 spans 15 amino acids. This CDR3 reads CASSRGGNGPVTQYF. CDR3 nucleotides: TGTGCCAGCAGCCGGGGAGGAAATGGTCCTGTGACCCAGTACTTC.

This rearrangement joins TRBV7-6 to TRBJ2-1; a weak D match, TRBD2 (7 bases). Germline lookup yields CDR1 SGHVS and CDR2 FNYEAQ. The CDR3 length is 18 residues. V lost 5 bases and J lost 5, with 25 bases in between. The CDR3 DNA follows: TGTGCCAGCAGCGTGACCGTTGGGGGGGCTATGGGACACAATGAGCAGTTCTTC. Residues: CASSVTVGGAMGHNEQFF.

This rearrangement joins TRBV20-1 to TRBJ2-1; D might be TRBD1 (6 bases). CDR1 and CDR2 from the germline V gene are DFQATT and SNEGSKA (reference sequence). Trimming took off 7 bases at V and 8 bases at J, with 12 bases between the two ends. This CDR3 has 11 amino acids. The CDR3 reads CSGQGQDEQFF. In DNA form, the CDR3 reads TGCAGTGGTCAGGGGCAGGATGAGCAGTTCTTC.

The chain is built from TRBV27 and TRBJ1-2; 8 nucleotides line up with TRBD1. Trimming at V came to 1 base and at J to 4 bases, leaving 11 bases not matched to a gene. This CDR3 has 17 residues. Per the germline V gene, CDR1 is MNHEY and CDR2 is SMNVEV (reference sequence). The CDR3 is CASSLYAPGRGLYGYTF. The CDR3 DNA follows: TGTGCCAGCAGTTTATACGCCCCTGGCAGGGGGCTCTATGGCTACACCTTC.

The V call is TRBV28, the J call TRBJ2-7; 7 bases agree with TRBD1. Looked up from germline, CDR1 is MDHEN and CDR2 is SYDVKM. V was pared by 5 bases and J by 2 bases, with 9 bases of the junction left unmatched. The CDR3 totals 15 residues. The CDR3 loop reads CASSDQGVGTYEQYF. In DNA, the CDR3 is TGTGCCAGCAGTGACCAGGGGGTGGGGACCTACGAGCAGTACTTC.

The chain links TRBV19 to TRBJ1-1; TRBD1 is a possible D gene (5 bases). Trimming shortened V by 9 bases and J by 5 bases, and 31 bases separated the two germline ends. This CDR3 has 18 residues. CDR1 LNHDA and CDR2 SQIVND come from the germline V gene (reference sequence). DNA for the CDR3: TGTGCCAGAAAGAAATTCCTTGGCAGGGAAACCAACTGTACTGAAGCTTTCTTT. This translates into CARKKFLGRETNCTEAFF.

The rearrangement links TRBV14 to TRBJ1-2, with D uncertain. CDR1 is SGHDN, CDR2 FVKESK, per germline. The CDR3 is made up of 15 amino acids. V was trimmed by 1 base and J by 8 bases, leaving 17 bases between them. DNA of the CDR3: TGTGCCAGCAGCCAAGGGGTGCCGGGTGTTGGCGGCTACACCTTC. It encodes CASSQGVPGVGGYTF.

The chain recombines TRBV4-1 with TRBJ2-2; a weak D match, TRBD2 (6 bases). The CDR3 is 15 residues long. The V end lost 3 bases, the J end lost 5 bases, and 13 bases lay between the germline ends. The germline V gene encodes CDR1 MGHRA and CDR2 YSYEKL. The CDR3 loop is CASSQALRETGELFF. The CDR3 nucleotides read TGCGCCAGCAGCCAGGCGTTGCGGGAAACCGGGGAGCTGTTTTTT.

This chain joins TRBV18 and TRBJ1-4; perhaps TRBD1 as D (5 bases). CDR3 length: 15 amino acids. Germline V gene sequence: CDR1 KGHSH, CDR2 LQKENI. Trimming left V 0 bases short and J 2 bases short, with 7 bases between. The chain's CDR3 is CASSPPGATNEKLFF. In nucleotides, the CDR3 is TGTGCCAGCTCACCACCAGGGGCCACTAATGAAAAACTGTTTTTT.

J is TRBJ2-7 and V is TRBV7-9; 9 bases are a match to TRBD1. V dropped 1 base and J dropped 0; count of bases not matched to a gene: 7. Germline CDR1 is SEHNR and CDR2 is FQNEAQ (reference sequence). This CDR3 has 17 amino acids. CDR3 residues: CASSLGVGTGYSYEQYF. The CDR3 DNA reads TGTGCCAGCAGCTTAGGTGTGGGGACAGGGTACTCCTACGAGCAGTACTTC.

The rearrangement links TRBV7-2 to TRBJ1-2; D possibly corresponds to TRBD1 (6 bases). The germline V and J ends were trimmed by 5 bases and 4 bases, with 14 bases remaining between them. The CDR3 totals 14 residues. CDR1 is SGHTA, CDR2 FQGNSA, per germline. The CDR3 nucleotides are TGTGCCAGCAGCCCCCAAGGGGGACCCTATGGCTACACCTTC. Translated, it gives CASSPQGGPYGYTF.

J is TRBJ2-2 and V is TRBV7-2, with D possibly TRBD2 on 5 matching bases. V was clipped by 5 bases and J by 5 bases, with 15 bases between them. The CDR3 is 15 amino acids. Germline V CDR1 and CDR2: SGHTA, FQGNSA. CDR3 coding DNA: TGTGCCAGCAGCCTAAGGACTTCTAGGACCGGGGAGCTGTTTTTT. Translation gives CASSLRTSRTGELFF.

This clone was recorded once. This sequence joins TRBV24-1 and TRBJ1-2; D unclear. Trimming took off 0 bases at V and 8 bases at J, with 9 bases between the two ends. Germline CDR1 is KGHDR and CDR2 is SFDVKD. The CDR3 is made up of 13 amino acids. The CDR3 bases are TGTGCCACCAGTGATTTGCGAAAGGAGGGCTACACCTTC. It encodes CATSDLRKEGYTF.

V gene TRBV3-1 (or the pseudogene TRBV3-2) combines with J gene TRBJ2-7, with D tentatively TRBD1 (5 bases). V was cut by 0 bases and J by 1 base, with 13 bases left in between. Germline V gene lookup returns CDR1 LGHDT and CDR2 YNNKEL (reference sequence). The CDR3 consists of 16 residues. The CDR3 DNA reads as TGTGCCAGCAGCCAAGAGGCCGCCAGGGCGTCCTACGAGCAGTACTTC. It encodes CASSQEAARASYEQYF.

The V gene is TRBV5-8, the J gene TRBJ1-3, with 12 bases fitting TRBD1. The CDR3 loop spans 14 amino acids. Germline V gene data show CDR1 as SGHTS and CDR2 as YDEGEE. With V trimmed by 9 bases and J by 4 bases, 5 bases remained unmatched. The CDR3 DNA is TGTGCCAACGGGGACAGGGGGCGCGGAAACACCATATATTTT. Protein: CANGDRGRGNTIYF.

The chain combines TRBV19 with TRBJ2-7, with D possibly TRBD2 on 7 matching bases. Per the germline V gene, CDR1 is LNHDA and CDR2 is SQIVND (reference sequence). There are 14 residues in the CDR3. V gave up 4 bases and J gave up 5 bases, with 15 bases separating them. The CDR3 protein is CASSTGGRGHEQYF. CDR3 in DNA: TGTGCCAGTAGTACGGGGGGCAGGGGCCACGAGCAGTACTTC.

The rearrangement links TRBV7-2 to TRBJ1-2; D perhaps matches TRBD1 (6 bases). The V end was cut by 2 bases, the J end by 5 bases, with 15 bases between. This CDR3 spans 15 amino acids. The germline CDR1 and CDR2 sequences are SGHTA and FQGNSA. This chain's CDR3 is CASSLRGGAQYGYTF. DNA for the CDR3: TGTGCCAGCAGCTTACGGGGGGGGGCGCAGTATGGCTACACCTTC. The full variable domain, its missing parts supplied by reference TRBV7-2 and TRBJ1-2, is GAGVSQSPSNKVTEKGKDVELRCDPISGHTALYWYRQSLGQGLEFLIYFQGNSAPDKSGLPSDRFSAERTGGSVSTLTIQRTQQEDSAVYLCASSLRGGAQYGYTFGSGTRLTVV.

This clone was recorded only once. The gene calls are TRBV14 and TRBJ2-5; 7 bases are shared with TRBD1. The germline V gene has CDR1 SGHDN and CDR2 FVKESK. The junction had 4 bases not matched to a gene; V was cut back by 0 bases and J by 3 bases. The CDR3 contains 15 residues. The CDR3 bases are TGTGCCAGCAGCCAAGACGAGGGGGCAGAAGAGACCCAGTACTTC. Protein: CASSQDEGAEETQYF.

V is TRBV6-5 and J is TRBJ1-1; the D gene is possibly TRBD1 (6 bases). CDR3 length equals 11 residues. The V gene's germline CDR1 is MNHEY and CDR2 SVGAGI. V gave up 2 bases and J gave up 10 bases, with 8 bases separating them. CDR3 sequence: CASSYRGLAFF. The CDR3 DNA is TGTGCCAGCAGTTACAGGGGGTTAGCTTTCTTT.

CDR3 coding DNA: TGCGCCAGCAGTGCCGGGACAGGGGGCCTCGGGACCCAGTACTTC. It codes for CASSAGTGGLGTQYF. The chain couples TRBV10-1 to TRBJ2-5; TRBD1 aligns across 12 bases. The V segment lost 4 bases and the J segment 7 bases; nucleotides outside the gene matches: 7. Germline assignment: CDR1 WNHNN and CDR2 SYGVQD (reference sequence). CDR3 length: 15 residues.